These T cell receptor beta chains were read from a single sample in a study of identical twins. Each CDR3 protein is one row after TCRdb ran MiXCR on the 5' RACE reads. The profile shows about 260,000 distinct CDR3 sequences, about 7% of them singletons. This sample was also put to use in a study of yellow fever vaccine responses in identical twins.

Input material: memory (CD45RO+) T cells sorted from blood. Receptors were obtained from a woman aged 18-29 years in good health. The CDR3 runs from the conserved cysteine through the conserved F or W. A D gene is named only where the DNA matches it firmly. Clone size appears in some rows only: once, few, many, or a class for an expanded clone.

d_call j_call v_call clone_size cdr3_nt cdr3_aa
NA TRBJ2-5 TRBV27 NA TGTGCCAGCAGCCCCGCCCCGACCGGGCTGGGGACCCAGTACTTC CASSPAPTGLGTQYF
NA TRBJ1-2 TRBV12-3/TRBV12-4 NA TGTGCCAGCAGTCCACAGGGACTTCTAAAAGGCTACACCTTC CASSPQGLLKGYTF
NA TRBJ1-5 TRBV12-3/TRBV12-4 many TGTGCCAGCAGTCCTCGGAATCAGCCCCAGCATTTT CASSPRNQPQHF
TRBD2 TRBJ2-5 TRBV29-1 few TGCAGCGTTGGGACTAGCGGGGGGGGACAAGAGACCCAGTACTTC CSVGTSGGGQETQYF
TRBD2 TRBJ2-3 TRBV6-1 many TGTGCCAGCAGAAGCGGGGGGGCCGACACAGATACGCAGTATTTT CASRSGGADTDTQYF
NA TRBJ2-5 TRBV12-3/TRBV12-4 many TGTGCCAGCAGTTTCTTCGTTCCTTCGGAGACCCAGTACTTC CASSFFVPSETQYF
NA TRBJ2-2 TRBV4-2 many TGTGCCAGCAGCCAAGAGGGCGCTCGGGCTGGCGGGGAGCTGTTTTTT CASSQEGARAGGELFF
NA TRBJ2-1 TRBV9 NA TGTGCCAGCAGCTTTACCTGGAATGAGCAGTTCTTC CASSFTWNEQFF
TRBD2 TRBJ2-1 TRBV20-1 many TGCAGTGCTAGACAGGAGCGGGAGTCCTACAATGAGCAGTTCTTC CSARQERESYNEQFF
TRBD2 TRBJ2-1 TRBV11-2 NA TGTGCCAGCAGCCTCCGGGCGGGAGGGTTGCATGAGCAGTTCTTC CASSLRAGGLHEQFF
NA TRBJ2-1 TRBV24-1 many TGTGCCACCAGTGATTTCAGTTCGCCCAATTACAATGAGCAGTTCTTC CATSDFSSPNYNEQFF